Shown below are 20 T cell receptor beta chains from a single sample sequenced in a study. From the RT-PCR reads, TCRdb called clonotypes with MiXCR, one entry per CDR3 protein. In the table there are hundreds of thousands of distinct CDR3 sequences, approximately 15% of which are singletons. The sample consisted of memory CD4+ T cells from blood. Source of these receptors: a female donor in good health, serving as a healthy control.

CDR3 DNA sequence: TGTGCCAGCAGTTACAGGGTCTCAGCTTTCTTT. It is translated as CASSYRVSAFF. This chain links TRBV6-2 or TRBV6-3 with TRBJ1-1, with D hard to call. The CDR3 contains 11 residues. Trimming left V 2 bases short and J 10 bases short, with 8 bases between. CDR1 MNHEY and CDR2 SVGEGT come from the germline V gene.

This clonotype was observed once. Possible read error: a much larger clone is one base away. This chain links TRBV10-3 with TRBJ2-2, with D hard to call. The CDR3 is 11 residues long. Germline CDR1 ENHRY, CDR2 SYGVKD. In DNA, the CDR3 is TGTGCCATCGGTGCCACCGCGGAGCTGTTTTTT. It codes for CAIGATAELFF.

Many counts were recorded for this clonotype. The rearrangement links TRBV5-6 to TRBJ1-3; D gene unclear. This CDR3 is 14 amino acids long. Trimming left V 2 bases short and J 0 bases short, with 6 bases between. Germline CDR1 reads SGHDT; CDR2 reads YYEEEE. The CDR3 region has the DNA TGTGCCAGCAGCTTAACAGCCTCTGGAAACACCATATATTTT. Amino acid sequence: CASSLTASGNTIYF. Looking up the rest from reference TRBV5-6 and TRBJ1-3 gives the full variable domain: DAGVTQSPTHLIKTRGQQVTLRCSPKSGHDTVSWYQQALGQGPQFIFQYYEEEERQRGNFPDRFSGHQFPNYSSELNVNALLLGDSALYLCASSLTASGNTIYFGEGSWLTVV.

The chain is built from TRBV5-1 and TRBJ2-7; 7 bases are a match to TRBD1. Germline CDR1 is SGHRS and CDR2 is YFSETQ. The CDR3 sequence is 15 residues long. Trimming at V came to 2 bases and at J to 0 bases, leaving 5 bases not matched to a gene. In DNA form, the CDR3 reads TGCGCCAGCAGCTTCACCGGGACAGTCTCCTACGAGCAGTACTTC. It codes for CASSFTGTVSYEQYF.

This chain joins TRBV5-1 and TRBJ1-5; 7 bases map to TRBD1. Per the germline V gene, CDR1 is SGHRS and CDR2 is YFSETQ. The CDR3 has 15 amino acids. The trim removed 2 bases at V and 4 bases at J, leaving 6 bases unmatched. This chain's CDR3 is CASSFTGERNQPQHF. Here the CDR3 DNA reads TGCGCCAGCAGCTTTACAGGGGAGCGGAATCAGCCCCAGCATTTT.

The sample holds many counts of this clonotype. The J gene is TRBJ1-2, the V gene TRBV10-3, with a possible D match to TRBD1 (6 bases). The CDR3 is 14 residues long. Germline CDR1 and CDR2: ENHRY and SYGVKD. V lost 2 bases, J lost 7 bases, and 14 bases lay in between. In nucleotides, the CDR3 is TGTGCCATCAGTGAGGGGGGGGCTGACGGTGGCTACACCTTC. This encodes CAISEGGADGGYTF.

This clonotype has just a few counts. The chain couples TRBV27 to TRBJ1-2; D is possibly TRBD1 (5 bases). The V gene's germline CDR1 is MNHEY and CDR2 SMNVEV (reference sequence). The CDR3 is 13 residues long. The V and J ends lost 4 bases and 4 bases respectively, with 10 bases between them. CDR3 coding DNA: TGTGCCAGCAGTTCTAGACAGCTCTATGGCTACACCTTC. It yields the protein CASSSRQLYGYTF.

This clonotype was observed many times. This chain uses TRBV6-5 with TRBJ2-1; 9 nucleotides align to TRBD1. The CDR3 loop spans 17 amino acids. J was trimmed by 3 bases and V by 6 bases; bases with no gene match: 12. Germline-derived CDR1 and CDR2 are MNHEY and SVGAGI. Here the CDR3 DNA reads TGTGCCAGCAGCTTAACATTCACAGGGGGCCGCTACAATGAGCAGTTCTTC. Its translation: CASSLTFTGGRYNEQFF.

A few counts support this clonotype. J is TRBJ1-2 and V is TRBV4-3; D not certain. The V gene's germline CDR1 is LGHNA and CDR2 YSLEER. V lost 0 bases and J lost 1, with 18 bases in between. The CDR3 loop spans 18 amino acids. CDR3: CASSQDLRVELYNYGYTF. CDR3 DNA: TGCGCCAGCAGCCAAGATTTAAGGGTCGAACTTTATAACTATGGCTACACCTTC.

This clonotype was observed a handful of times. This rearrangement joins TRBV7-2 to TRBJ2-1; D unresolved. V was pared by 5 bases and J by 6 bases, with 17 bases between. There are 15 residues in the CDR3. The germline V gene encodes CDR1 SGHTA and CDR2 FQGNSA. The chain's CDR3 is CASSIPGQTRNEQFF. CDR3 bases: TGTGCCAGCAGCATACCGGGTCAGACTCGCAATGAGCAGTTCTTC.

This clonotype was recorded at least ten times. The genes are TRBV20-1 and TRBJ2-7, with TRBD1 matching 8 bases. J was trimmed by 6 bases and V by 7 bases; bases with no gene match: 8. CDR1 is DFQATT and CDR2 is SNEGSKA in the germline V gene (reference sequence). The CDR3 extends over 12 amino acids. CDR3: CSGIGQGGEQYF. CDR3 sequence (DNA): TGCAGTGGGATCGGACAGGGCGGCGAGCAGTACTTC.

This clonotype occurred a few times. The chain is built from TRBV3-1 and TRBJ2-7; 10 positions agree with TRBD2. The CDR3 length is 13 residues. V lost 5 bases and J lost 5; bases outside the gene matches: 3. In germline, CDR1 is LGHDT, CDR2 YNNKEL (reference sequence). CDR3 amino acids: CASSTLAGDEQYF. The CDR3 nucleotides read TGTGCCAGCAGCACCCTAGCGGGAGACGAGCAGTACTTC.

On this clonotype: A read error may be the cause here, since a much bigger clone is one base away. J is TRBJ1-1 and V is TRBV29-1, with a tentative D call TRBD1 (6 bases). In germline, CDR1 is SQVTM, CDR2 ANQGSEA. CDR3 length: 11 amino acids. CDR3 DNA: TGCAGCGGGCGACAGGACACTAAAGCTTTCTTT. Translated: CSGRQDTKAFF. The variable domain in full, completed from reference TRBV29-1 and TRBJ1-1, reads SAVISQKPSRDICQRGTSLTIQCQVDSQVTMMFWYRQQPGQSLTLIATANQGSEATYESGFVIDKFPISRPNLTFSTLTVSNMSPEDSSIYLCSGRQDTKAFFGQGTRLTVV.

This clonotype has just a few counts. This chain connects TRBV28 to TRBJ2-5, with 10 bases lining up with TRBD1. The CDR3 contains 16 residues. The V and J ends lost 5 bases and 4 bases, in that order; junction bases with no gene match: 10. Germline V gene lookup returns CDR1 MDHEN and CDR2 SYDVKM. DNA for the CDR3: TGTGCCAGCAGTACTAGACAGGGGGCTTTAGGAGAGACCCAGTACTTC. It specifies CASSTRQGALGETQYF.

This clonotype has more than one count but fewer than ten. A much more abundant neighbour one base away suggests this may be a read error. V is TRBV9 and J is TRBJ2-2; D possibly matches TRBD1 or TRBD2 (5 bases each). The germline V gene encodes CDR1 SGDLS and CDR2 YYNGEE. The CDR3 is 14 residues long. V was shortened by 4 bases and J by 0 bases, with 7 bases between the two germline ends. CDR3 sequence (DNA): TGTGCCAGCAGCATGGGGGCGAACACCGGGGAGCTGTTTTTT. Translated, it gives CASSMGANTGELFF.

This clonotype was detected only a few times. V usage is TRBV20-1 and J usage is TRBJ2-7; no reliable D call. The CDR3 is 12 residues long. V was trimmed by 6 bases and J by 3 bases, leaving 12 bases between them. The germline V gene encodes CDR1 DFQATT and CDR2 SNEGSKA (reference sequence). CDR3: CSARPVDYEQYF. The CDR3 nucleotides read TGCAGTGCCCGACCCGTTGACTACGAGCAGTACTTC.

This clonotype appeared a few times. One junction end does not reproduce the germline sequence, and a read error may be involved. The CDR3 DNA follows: TGTGCCAGCAGTCCGGGACACGGAGGGATCTTC. Translated, it gives CASSPGHGGIF. The J gene is TRBJ2-1, the V gene TRBV28; D possibly matches TRBD1 or TRBD2 (6 bases each). This CDR3 is built from 11 residues. Germline assignment: CDR1 MDHEN and CDR2 SYDVKM.

The chain recombines TRBV6-5 with TRBJ1-2, with D unresolved. There are 13 residues in the CDR3. V lost 0 bases, J lost 8 bases, and 10 bases lay in between. CDR1 MNHEY and CDR2 SVGAGI come from the germline V gene. In DNA, the CDR3 is TGTGCCAGCAGTTACTCAGGGTCGATCGGCTACACCTTC. Protein product: CASSYSGSIGYTF.

CDR3 amino acids: CASSSRDRAGSEQYF. The CDR3 DNA reads TGTGCCAGCAGCTCCCGGGACAGGGCTGGTTCTGAGCAGTACTTC. The gene calls are TRBV5-4 and TRBJ2-7, with TRBD1 identical over 9 bases. Germline assignment: CDR1 SGHNT and CDR2 YYREEE (reference sequence). Trimming cost V 3 bases and J 7 bases; bases outside gene matches: 11. This CDR3 is built from 15 residues.

The V call is TRBV7-9, the J call TRBJ2-1; the D call may be TRBD1 or TRBD2 (5 bases each). The germline gives CDR1 SEHNR, CDR2 FQNEAQ (reference sequence). V was pared by 5 bases and J by 6 bases, with 14 bases between. The CDR3 spans 14 residues. The CDR3, as DNA: TGTGCCAGCAGCCGAGGGACGGTGGCCAATGAGCAGTTCTTC. Amino acid sequence: CASSRGTVANEQFF.